Following are 5 T cell receptor beta chains from one sample sequenced in a study of identical twins. TCRdb analysed the 5' RACE reads with MiXCR anew, one entry per CDR3 protein. In the table there are some 1,600,000 distinct CDR3 sequences, less than 40% of which are singletons. Sequences were obtained from cord blood. The receptors derive from a newborn girl in good health.

This rearrangement joins TRBV11-2 to TRBJ2-5; D is uncertain. This CDR3 comprises 15 residues. The V and J ends lost 2 bases and 7 bases respectively, with 17 bases between them. Germline V lookup: CDR1 SGHAT, CDR2 FQNNGV. The CDR3 region is CASSLYLDPRGTQYF. The CDR3 DNA is TGTGCCAGCAGCTTATACCTGGACCCAAGAGGGACCCAGTACTTC.

This clonotype was detected a few times. The chain links TRBV10-3 to TRBJ2-5; a possible D gene is TRBD1 (5 bases). Germline V lookup: CDR1 ENHRY, CDR2 SYGVKD. This CDR3 spans 15 amino acids. Trimming removed 3 bases from V and 5 bases from J, with 16 bases in between. CDR3 DNA sequence: TGTGCCATCAGTGATCCCACTACTCCAGGGGAGACCCAGTACTTC. As protein: CAISDPTTPGETQYF.

This clonotype was recorded many times. At one end the junction does not follow the germline gene, possibly because of a read error. The rearrangement links TRBV5-1 to TRBJ2-7, with TRBD2 identical over 12 bases. The germline gives CDR1 SGHRS, CDR2 YFSETQ. The CDR3 consists of 15 residues. The CDR3 reads CASSFGLAGPYEQYF. In nucleotides, the CDR3 is TGTGCCAGCAGTTTTGGACTAGCGGGGCCCTACGAGCAGTACTTC.

The sample holds a few counts of this clonotype. The J gene is TRBJ2-7, the V gene TRBV21-1. TRBV21-1 is flagged as a pseudogene. This CDR3 is 14 amino acids long. CDR3 DNA sequence: TGTGCCAGCAGCAAAGGAAGGAGCTCCTACGAGCAGTACTTC. It codes for CASSKGRSSYEQYF.

The chain carries TRBV6-4 and TRBJ1-1, with 7 positions matching TRBD1. V lost 3 bases to trimming and J lost 7 bases; unmatched junction nucleotides: 2. The CDR3 is 12 amino acids. Germline V gene sequence: CDR1 MRHNA, CDR2 SNTAGT. CDR3: CASSEQGGEAFF. In nucleotides, the CDR3 is TGTGCCAGCAGTGAGCAGGGGGGTGAAGCTTTCTTT.